This TCR beta chain was sequenced for a study of blood T cell repertoires in COVID-19. Study as a whole: The origin of the acute and convalescent COVID-19 samples was the United States, Italy and Spain.

In its sample, this clone was seen a few times. The CDR3 is 15 amino acids. V gave up 6 bases and J gave up 0 bases; unmatched junction bases: 8. Germline CDR1 reads SGHTA; CDR2 reads FQGNSA. In the study's own analysis: Cell counts per sample came from amplifying reference gene primers. Produced via immunoSEQ multiplex PCR; TCRdb's table is partial and in-frame only. V and J calls and clone size are as listed in that table; D and trimming were resolved from the DNA. The data hold 300,000 or so clones, with 70% to 90% observed a single time. This chain joins TRBV7-2 and TRBJ2-7; 7 bases align to TRBD1. Sequencing used peripheral blood. This receptor was obtained from a man between 65 and 85 years old with acute or convalescent COVID-19. CDR3 residues: CASSHGDRSSYEQYF. DNA of the CDR3: TGTGCCAGCAGTCACGGGGACAGAAGCTCCTACGAGCAGTACTTC.